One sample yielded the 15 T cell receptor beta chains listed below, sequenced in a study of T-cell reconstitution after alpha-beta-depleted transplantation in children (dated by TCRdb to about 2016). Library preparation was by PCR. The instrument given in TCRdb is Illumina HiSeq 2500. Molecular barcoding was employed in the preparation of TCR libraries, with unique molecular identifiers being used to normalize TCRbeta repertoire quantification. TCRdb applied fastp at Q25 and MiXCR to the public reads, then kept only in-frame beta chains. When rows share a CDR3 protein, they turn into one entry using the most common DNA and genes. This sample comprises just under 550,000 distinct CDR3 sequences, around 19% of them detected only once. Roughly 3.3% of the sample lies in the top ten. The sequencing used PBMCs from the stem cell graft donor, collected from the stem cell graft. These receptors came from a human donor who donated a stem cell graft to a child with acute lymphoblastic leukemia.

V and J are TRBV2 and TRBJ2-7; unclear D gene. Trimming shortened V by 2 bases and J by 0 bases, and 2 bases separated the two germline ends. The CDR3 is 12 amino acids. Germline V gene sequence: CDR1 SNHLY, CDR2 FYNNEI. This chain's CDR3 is CASSEHSYEQYF. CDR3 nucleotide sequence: TGTGCCAGCAGTGAACACTCCTACGAGCAGTACTTC.

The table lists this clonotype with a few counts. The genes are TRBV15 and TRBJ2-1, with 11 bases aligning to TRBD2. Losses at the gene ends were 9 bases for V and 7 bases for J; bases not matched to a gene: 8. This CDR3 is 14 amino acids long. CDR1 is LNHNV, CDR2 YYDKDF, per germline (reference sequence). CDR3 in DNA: TGTGCCACGCGACTAGCGGGGAACTCAAATGAGCAGTTCTTC. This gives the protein CATRLAGNSNEQFF.

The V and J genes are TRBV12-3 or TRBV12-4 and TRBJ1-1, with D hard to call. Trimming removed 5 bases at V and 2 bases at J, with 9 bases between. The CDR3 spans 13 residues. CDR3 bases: TGTGCCAGCAGTAATAGGGCCAACACTGAAGCTTTCTTT. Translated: CASSNRANTEAFF.

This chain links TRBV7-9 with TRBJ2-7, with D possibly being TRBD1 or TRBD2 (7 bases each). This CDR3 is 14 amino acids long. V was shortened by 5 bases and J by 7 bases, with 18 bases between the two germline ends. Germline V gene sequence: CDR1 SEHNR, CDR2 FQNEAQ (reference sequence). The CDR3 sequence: CASSPGQRAGEQYF. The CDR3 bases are TGTGCCAGCAGCCCGGGACAGAGAGCGGGAGAGCAGTACTTC.

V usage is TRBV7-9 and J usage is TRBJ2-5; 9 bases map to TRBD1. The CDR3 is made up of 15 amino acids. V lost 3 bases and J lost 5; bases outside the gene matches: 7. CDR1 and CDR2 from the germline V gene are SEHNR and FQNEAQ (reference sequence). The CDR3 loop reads CASSLGTGGWETQYF. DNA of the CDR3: TGTGCCAGCAGCTTGGGAACAGGGGGCTGGGAGACCCAGTACTTC.

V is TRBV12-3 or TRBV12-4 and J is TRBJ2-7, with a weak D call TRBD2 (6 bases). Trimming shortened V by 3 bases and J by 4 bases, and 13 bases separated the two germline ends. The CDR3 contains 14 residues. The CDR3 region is CASSFRDFTYEQYF. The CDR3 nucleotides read TGTGCCAGCAGTTTTCGGGACTTCACTTACGAGCAGTACTTC.

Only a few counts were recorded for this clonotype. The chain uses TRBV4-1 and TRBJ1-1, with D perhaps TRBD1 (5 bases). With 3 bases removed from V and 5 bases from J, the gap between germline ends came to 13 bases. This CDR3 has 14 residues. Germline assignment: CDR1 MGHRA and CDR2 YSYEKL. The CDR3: CASSQRQGNTEAFF. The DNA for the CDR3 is TGCGCCAGCAGCCAGCGGCAGGGAAATACTGAAGCTTTCTTT.

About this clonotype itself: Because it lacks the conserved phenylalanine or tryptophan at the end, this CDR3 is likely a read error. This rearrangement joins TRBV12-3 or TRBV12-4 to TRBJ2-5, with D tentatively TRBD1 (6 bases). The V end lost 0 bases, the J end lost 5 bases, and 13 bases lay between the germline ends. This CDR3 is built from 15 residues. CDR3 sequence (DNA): TGTGCCAGCAGTTTAGCGGGGGCGCGAGGGGAGACCCAGTACTCC. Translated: CASSLAGARGETQYS.

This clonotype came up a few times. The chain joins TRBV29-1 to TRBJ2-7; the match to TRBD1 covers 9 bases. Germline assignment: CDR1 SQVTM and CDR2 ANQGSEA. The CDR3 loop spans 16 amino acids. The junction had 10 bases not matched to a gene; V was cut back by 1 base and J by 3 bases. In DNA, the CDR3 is TGCAGCGTTGAAGGCCTACAGGGGGCAACCCTCTACGAGCAGTACTTC. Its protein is CSVEGLQGATLYEQYF.

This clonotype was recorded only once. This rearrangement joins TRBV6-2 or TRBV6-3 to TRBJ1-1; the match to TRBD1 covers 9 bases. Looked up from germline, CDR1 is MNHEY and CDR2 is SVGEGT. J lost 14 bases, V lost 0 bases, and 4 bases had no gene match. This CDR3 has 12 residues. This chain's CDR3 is CASSYSRDRAFF. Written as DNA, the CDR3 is TGTGCCAGCAGTTACTCGAGGGACAGGGCCTTCTTT.

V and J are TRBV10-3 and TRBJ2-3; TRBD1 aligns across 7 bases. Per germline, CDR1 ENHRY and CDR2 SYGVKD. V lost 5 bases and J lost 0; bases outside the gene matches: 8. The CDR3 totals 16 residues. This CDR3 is CAISRGTEASTDTQYF. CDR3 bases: TGTGCCATCAGTAGGGGGACAGAGGCGAGCACAGATACGCAGTATTTT.

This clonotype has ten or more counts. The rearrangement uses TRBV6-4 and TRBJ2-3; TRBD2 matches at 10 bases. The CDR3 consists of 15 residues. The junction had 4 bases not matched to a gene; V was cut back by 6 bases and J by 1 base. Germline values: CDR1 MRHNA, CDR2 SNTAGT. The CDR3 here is CASSLTSGGTDTQYF. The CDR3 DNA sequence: TGTGCCAGCAGCCTAACTAGCGGGGGCACAGATACGCAGTATTTT.

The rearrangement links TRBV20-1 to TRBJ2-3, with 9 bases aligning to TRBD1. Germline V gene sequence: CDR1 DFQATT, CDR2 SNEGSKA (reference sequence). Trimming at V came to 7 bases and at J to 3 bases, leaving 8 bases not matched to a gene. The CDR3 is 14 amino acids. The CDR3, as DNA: TGCAGTGTACGCCGGGACAGGGCGACAGATACGCAGTATTTT. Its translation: CSVRRDRATDTQYF.

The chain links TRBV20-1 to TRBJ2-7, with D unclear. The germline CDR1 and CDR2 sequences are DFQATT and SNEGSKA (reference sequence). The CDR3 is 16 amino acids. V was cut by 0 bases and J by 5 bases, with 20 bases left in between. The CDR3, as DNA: TGCAGTGCTAGAGATTGGATAGGTATTACTCTTCACGAGCAGTACTTC. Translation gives CSARDWIGITLHEQYF.

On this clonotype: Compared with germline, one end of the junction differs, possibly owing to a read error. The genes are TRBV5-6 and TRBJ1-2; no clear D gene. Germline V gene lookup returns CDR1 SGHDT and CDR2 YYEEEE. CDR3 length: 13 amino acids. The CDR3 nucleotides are TGTGCCATCAGCTCGGGAGCGATGGATGGCTACACCTTC. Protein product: CAISSGAMDGYTF. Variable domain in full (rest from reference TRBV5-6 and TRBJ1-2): DAGVTQSPTHLIKTRGQQVTLRCSPKSGHDTVSWYQQALGQGPQFIFQYYEEEERQRGNFPDRFSGHQFPNYSSELNVNALLLGDSALYLCAISSGAMDGYTFGSGTRLTVV.